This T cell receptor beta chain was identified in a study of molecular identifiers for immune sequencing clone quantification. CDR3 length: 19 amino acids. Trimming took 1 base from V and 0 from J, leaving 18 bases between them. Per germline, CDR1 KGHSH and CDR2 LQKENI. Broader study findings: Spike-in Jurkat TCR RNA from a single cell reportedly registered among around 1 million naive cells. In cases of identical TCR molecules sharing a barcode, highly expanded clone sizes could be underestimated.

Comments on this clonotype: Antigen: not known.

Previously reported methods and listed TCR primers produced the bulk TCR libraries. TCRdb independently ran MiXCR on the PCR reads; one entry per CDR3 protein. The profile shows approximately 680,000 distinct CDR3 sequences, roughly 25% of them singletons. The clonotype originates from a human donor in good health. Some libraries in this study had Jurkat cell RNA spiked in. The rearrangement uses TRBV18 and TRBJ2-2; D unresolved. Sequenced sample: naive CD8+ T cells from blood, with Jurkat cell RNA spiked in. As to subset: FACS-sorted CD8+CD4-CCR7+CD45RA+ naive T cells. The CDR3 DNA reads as TGTGCCAGCTCACCACAAGAAGTCGAAGCGTTTACGAACACCGGGGAGCTGTTTTTT. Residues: CASSPQEVEAFTNTGELFF.